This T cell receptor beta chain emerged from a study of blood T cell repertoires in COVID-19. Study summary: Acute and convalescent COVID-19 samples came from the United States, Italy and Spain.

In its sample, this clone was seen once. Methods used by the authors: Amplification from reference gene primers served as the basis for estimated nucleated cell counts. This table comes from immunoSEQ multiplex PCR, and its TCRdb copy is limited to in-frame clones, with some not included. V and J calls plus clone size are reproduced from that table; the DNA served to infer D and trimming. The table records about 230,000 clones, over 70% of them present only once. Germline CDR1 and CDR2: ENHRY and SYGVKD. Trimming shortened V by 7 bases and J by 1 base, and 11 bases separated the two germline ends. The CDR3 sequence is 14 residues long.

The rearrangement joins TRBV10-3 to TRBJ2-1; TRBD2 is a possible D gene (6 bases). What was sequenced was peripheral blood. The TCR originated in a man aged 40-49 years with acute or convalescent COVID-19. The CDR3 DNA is TGTGCCATCAACGGGGCGGGATCCTACAATGAGCAGTTCTTC. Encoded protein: CAINGAGSYNEQFF.